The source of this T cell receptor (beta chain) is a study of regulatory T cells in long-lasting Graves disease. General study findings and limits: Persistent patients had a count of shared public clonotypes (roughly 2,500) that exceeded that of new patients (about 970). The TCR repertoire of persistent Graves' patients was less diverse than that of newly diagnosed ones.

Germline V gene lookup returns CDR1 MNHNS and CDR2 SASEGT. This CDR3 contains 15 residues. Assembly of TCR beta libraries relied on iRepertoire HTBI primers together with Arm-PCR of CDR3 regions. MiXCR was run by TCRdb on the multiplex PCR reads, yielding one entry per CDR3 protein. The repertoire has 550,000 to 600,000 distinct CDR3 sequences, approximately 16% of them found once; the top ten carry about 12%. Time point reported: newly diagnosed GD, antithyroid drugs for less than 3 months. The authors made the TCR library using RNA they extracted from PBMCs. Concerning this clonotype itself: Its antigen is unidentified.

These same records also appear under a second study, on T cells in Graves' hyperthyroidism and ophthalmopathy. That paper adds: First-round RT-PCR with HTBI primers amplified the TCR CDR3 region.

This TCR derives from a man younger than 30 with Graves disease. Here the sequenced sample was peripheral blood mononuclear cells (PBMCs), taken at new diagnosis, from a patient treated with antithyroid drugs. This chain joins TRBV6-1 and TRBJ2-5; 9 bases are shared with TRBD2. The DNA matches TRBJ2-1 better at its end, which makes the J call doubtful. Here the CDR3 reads CASSELGGRAPEQFF. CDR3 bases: TGTGCCAGCAGTGAATTGGGCGGGAGGGCCCCTGAGCAGTTCTTC.